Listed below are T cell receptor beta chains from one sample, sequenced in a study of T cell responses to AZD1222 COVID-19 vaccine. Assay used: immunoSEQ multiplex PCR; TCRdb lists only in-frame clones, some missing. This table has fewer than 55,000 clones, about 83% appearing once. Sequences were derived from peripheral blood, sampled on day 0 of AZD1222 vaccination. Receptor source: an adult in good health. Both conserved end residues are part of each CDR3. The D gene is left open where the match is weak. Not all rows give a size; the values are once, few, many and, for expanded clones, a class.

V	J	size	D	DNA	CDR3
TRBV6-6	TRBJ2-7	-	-	TGTGCCAGCAGCCAGGACCCAGTCCTAGGGACGTACTTC	CASSQDPVLGTYF
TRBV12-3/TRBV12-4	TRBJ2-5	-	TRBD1	TGTGCCAGCAGTCCGACCGACAGGGCCTACCAGTACTTC	CASSPTDRAYQYF
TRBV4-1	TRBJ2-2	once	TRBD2	TGCGCCAGCAGCCACAGCGGACTAGCCCAAGGCCCGAACACCGGGGAGCTGTTTTTT	CASSHSGLAQGPNTGELFF
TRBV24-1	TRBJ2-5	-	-	TGTGCCACCAGTGATTTATCAGGGGACCAAGAGACCCAGTACTTC	CATSDLSGDQETQYF
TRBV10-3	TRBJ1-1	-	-	TGTGCCATCAGTGAAAGAAACCTAAACACTGAAGCTTTCTTT	CAISERNLNTEAFF
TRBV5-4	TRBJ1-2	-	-	TGTGCCAGCAGCCCTCCGGGGGGGTCGAACTATGGCTACACCTTC	CASSPPGGSNYGYTF
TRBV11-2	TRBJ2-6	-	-	TGTGCCAGCAGCCAGGTTTCTGGGGCCAACGTCCTGACTTTC	CASSQVSGANVLTF
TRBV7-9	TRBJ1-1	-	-	TGTGCCAGCAGCTTCGGAGACGGGACTGAAGCTTTCTTT	CASSFGDGTEAFF
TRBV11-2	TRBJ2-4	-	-	TGTGCCAGCAGCTTAGATAGGGCTGGGTTCATTCAGTACTTC	CASSLDRAGFIQYF
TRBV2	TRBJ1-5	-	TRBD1	TGTGCCAGCAGTGTTGACAGGGTCTTAGGTCAGCCCCAGCATTTT	CASSVDRVLGQPQHF
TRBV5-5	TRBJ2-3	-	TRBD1	TGTGCCAGCAGCCCGGGGACAGCTCCAGATACGCAGTATTTT	CASSPGTAPDTQYF
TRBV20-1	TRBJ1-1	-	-	TGCAGTGCTACCCAAGGGGGGGAAGCTTTCTTT	CSATQGGEAFF
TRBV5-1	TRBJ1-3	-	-	TGCGCCAGCAGCTTGGGAGGGGCTGGAAACACCATATATTTT	CASSLGGAGNTIYF
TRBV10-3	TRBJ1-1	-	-	TGTGCCATCAGTGAGTCGGGCAGGCGGGCGGACACTGAAGCTTTCTTT	CAISESGRRADTEAFF
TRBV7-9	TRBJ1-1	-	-	TGTGCCAGCAGCCTCAGGGAACACTATGAAGCTTTCTTT	CASSLREHYEAFF
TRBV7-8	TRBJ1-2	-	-	TGTGCCAGCAGCTTCCAGGGAGGGCGTGTGGAAGGCTACACCTTC	CASSFQGGRVEGYTF
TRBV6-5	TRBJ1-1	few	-	TGTGCCAGCACCAAAGACCTGGGCACTGAAGCTTTCTTT	CASTKDLGTEAFF
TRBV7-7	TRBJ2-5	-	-	TGTGCTAGCAGCACCGGGGGGCGAGGAGGGGAGACCCAGTACTTC	CASSTGGRGGETQYF
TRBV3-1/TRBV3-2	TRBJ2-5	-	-	TGTGCCAGCAGCCCGTGGGCTCCCGGGGTTGAGACCCAGTACTTC	CASSPWAPGVETQYF
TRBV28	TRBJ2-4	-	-	TGTGCCAGCGGAACCGGGAGCCAGGGGAACATTCAGTACTTC	CASGTGSQGNIQYF
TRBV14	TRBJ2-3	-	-	TGTGCCAGCAGCCAACGGGCGCAAATATATTTT	CASSQRAQIYF
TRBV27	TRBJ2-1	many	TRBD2	TGTGCCAGCGGTACTAGCGGTCACAATGAGCAGTTCTTC	CASGTSGHNEQFF
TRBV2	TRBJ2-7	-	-	TGTGCCAGCAGCCTCCGGACAGCTTCCTACGAGCAGTACTTC	CASSLRTASYEQYF
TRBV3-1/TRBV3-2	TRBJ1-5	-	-	TGTGCCAGCAGCCAAGTTGGACAGCCCCAGCATTTT	CASSQVGQPQHF
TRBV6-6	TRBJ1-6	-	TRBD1	TGTGCCAGCAGGGGGGACAGGGGGCTTAATTCACCCCTCCACTTT	CASRGDRGLNSPLHF
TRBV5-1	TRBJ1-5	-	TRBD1	TGCGCCAGCAGAAGCGGGACAGGACGCAATCAGCCCCAGCATTTT	CASRSGTGRNQPQHF
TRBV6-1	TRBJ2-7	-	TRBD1	TGTGCCAGCAGTGAGCCTTACCTGACAGGGTGGTACGAGCAGTACTTC	CASSEPYLTGWYEQYF
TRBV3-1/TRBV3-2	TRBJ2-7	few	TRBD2	TGTGCCAGCAGCCAGGGACTATTCTACGAGCAGTACTTC	CASSQGLFYEQYF
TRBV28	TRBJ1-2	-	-	TGTGCCAGCCAGGGGCCGGGACGCTACACCTTC	CASQGPGRYTF
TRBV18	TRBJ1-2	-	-	TGTGCCAGCCGGGAGGGGATTATCTATGGCTACACCTTC	CASREGIIYGYTF
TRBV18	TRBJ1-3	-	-	TGTGCCAGCTCACCTCCCGGTGTGGGAAACACCATATATTTT	CASSPPGVGNTIYF
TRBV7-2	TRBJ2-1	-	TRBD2	TGTGCCAGCAGCTTCGGACTAGCGGGAGGGAGGGAGCAGTTCTTC	CASSFGLAGGREQFF
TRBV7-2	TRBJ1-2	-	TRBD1	TGTGCCAGCAGTCCCGGGACAGGGGTTGGCTACACCTTC	CASSPGTGVGYTF
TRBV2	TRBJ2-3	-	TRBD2	TGTGCCAGCAGTGTCTTCGCGGGAGGGGGGGCAGATACGCAGTATTTT	CASSVFAGGGADTQYF
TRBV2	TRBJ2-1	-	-	TGTGCCAGCAGGAGAGACATCAGGAATGAGCAGTTCTTC	CASRRDIRNEQFF
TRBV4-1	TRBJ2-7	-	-	TGCGCCAGCAGCCAAGAAGGGGGGTTTGCCTCCTACGAGCAGTACTTC	CASSQEGGFASYEQYF
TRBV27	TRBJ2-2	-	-	TGTGCCAGCAGTTTAGAGGGGCCCGGGGAGCTGTTTTTT	CASSLEGPGELFF
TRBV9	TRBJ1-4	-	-	TGTGCCAGCAGCGTAGGGGCAGCAACTAATGAAAAACTGTTTTTT	CASSVGAATNEKLFF
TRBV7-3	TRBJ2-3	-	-	TGTGCCAGCAGCCCTAGGACGGGCGGCACAGATACGCAGTATTTT	CASSPRTGGTDTQYF
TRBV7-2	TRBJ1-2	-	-	TGTGCCAGCAGCTTAGACAGCTATGGCTACACCTTC	CASSLDSYGYTF
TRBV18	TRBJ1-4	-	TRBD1	TGTGCCAGCTCACGTTTGCCGGGACAGGGGGAAAAACTGTTTTTT	CASSRLPGQGEKLFF
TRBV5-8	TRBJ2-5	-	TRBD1	TGTGCCAGCAGCGCCGGACAGGTTGGGGAGACCCAGTACTTC	CASSAGQVGETQYF
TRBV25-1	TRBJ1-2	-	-	TGTGCCAGCAGTGTTCCAGGGAAAGTTGGCTACACCTTC	CASSVPGKVGYTF
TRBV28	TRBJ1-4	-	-	TGTGCCGGCCAAGGAGGCACTAATGAAAAACTGTTTTTT	CAGQGGTNEKLFF
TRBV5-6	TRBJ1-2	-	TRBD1	TGTGCCAGCAGCATAACAGGGGTAATTAACTATGGCTACACCTTC	CASSITGVINYGYTF
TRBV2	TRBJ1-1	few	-	TGTGCCAGCATGCGAGGGGGGGACACTGAAGCTTTCTTT	CASMRGGDTEAFF
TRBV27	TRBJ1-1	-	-	TGTGCCAGCAGTGCACGGACTTACATGAACACTGAAGCTTTCTTT	CASSARTYMNTEAFF
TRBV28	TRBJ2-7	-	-	TGTGCCAGCAGCCGCGCCTCCTACGAGCAGTACTTC	CASSRASYEQYF
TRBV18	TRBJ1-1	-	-	TGTGCCAGCACCCTCGGACAGATTGAAGCTTTCTTT	CASTLGQIEAFF